This TCR beta chain was observed in a study of patients and donors after allogeneic stem cell transplantation (dated by TCRdb to the early 2020s). Libraries were built with RT-PCR. Instrument on record: NextSeq 550. In TCRdb, the public reads were trimmed at Q25 with fastp and aligned with MiXCR, with productive beta chains retained. Each entry is one CDR3 protein sequence, shown with its most common DNA and genes. Within this sample are about 90,000 distinct CDR3 sequences, with 40% to 60% of them counted one time only. The biggest ten clones account for 50% to 75% of the sample. This clonotype was recorded only once. Its antigen is unknown. The sample holds no much larger clone one base away, and base qualities are not on file. A lone read gives weak evidence. Based on the germline V gene (reference sequence), the CDR1 and CDR2 sequences are DFQATT and SNEGSKA. The CDR3 goes from the cysteine to the phenylalanine over 14 residues. The kept DNA is CDR3 alone, 42 bases in frame from the first base. V is shortened by 5 bases, J by 3 bases, and the region joining them spans 14 bases.

The sequence was obtained from a human donor who was either an allogeneic HSCT recipient or a stem cell or donor lymphocyte infusion donor (not recorded which). It is not recorded whose cells these are; they may come from a transplant donor. The V and J segments used are TRBV20-1 and TRBJ1-5, with the D gene not clear enough to name. The sequenced material came from blood, either unsorted or a sorted T cell fraction (not recorded which). The DNA reads as follows: TGCAGTGCTTTAAAGGGAGAGGTCAATCAGCCCCAGCATTTT. It encodes CSALKGEVNQPQHF.